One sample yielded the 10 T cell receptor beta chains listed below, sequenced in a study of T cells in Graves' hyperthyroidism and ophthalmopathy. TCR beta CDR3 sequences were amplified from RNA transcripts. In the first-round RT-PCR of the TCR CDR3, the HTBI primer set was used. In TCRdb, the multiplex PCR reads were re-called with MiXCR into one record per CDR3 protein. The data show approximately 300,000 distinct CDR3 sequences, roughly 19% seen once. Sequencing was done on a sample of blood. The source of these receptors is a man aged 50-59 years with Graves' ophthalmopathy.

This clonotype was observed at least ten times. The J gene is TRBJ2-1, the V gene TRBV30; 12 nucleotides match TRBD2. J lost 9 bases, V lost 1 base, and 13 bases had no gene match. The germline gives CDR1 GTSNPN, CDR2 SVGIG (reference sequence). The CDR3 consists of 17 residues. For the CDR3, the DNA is TGTGCCTGGAGTGCGAACCACAGACTAGCGGGAGTTCGTGAGCAGTTCTTC. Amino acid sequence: CAWSANHRLAGVREQFF.

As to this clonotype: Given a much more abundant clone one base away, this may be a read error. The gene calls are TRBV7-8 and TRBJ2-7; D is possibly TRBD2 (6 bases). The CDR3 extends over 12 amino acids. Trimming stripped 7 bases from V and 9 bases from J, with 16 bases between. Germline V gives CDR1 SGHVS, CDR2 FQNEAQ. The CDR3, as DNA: TGTGCCAGCAACGGAGGGCGGGATCGGCAGTACTTC. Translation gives CASNGGRDRQYF.

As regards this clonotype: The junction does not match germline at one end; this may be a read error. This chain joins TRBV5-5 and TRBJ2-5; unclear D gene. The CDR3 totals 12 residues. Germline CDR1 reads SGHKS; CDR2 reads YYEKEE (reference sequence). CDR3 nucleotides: TGCGCCAGCAGCCCCAGGAAAGAGACCCAGTACTTC. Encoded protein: CASSPRKETQYF.

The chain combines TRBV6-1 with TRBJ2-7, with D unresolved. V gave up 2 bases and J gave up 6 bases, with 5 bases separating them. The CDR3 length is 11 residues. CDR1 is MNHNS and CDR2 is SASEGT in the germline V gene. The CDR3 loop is CASSETGEQYF. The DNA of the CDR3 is TGTGCCAGCAGTGAAACGGGCGAGCAGTACTTC.

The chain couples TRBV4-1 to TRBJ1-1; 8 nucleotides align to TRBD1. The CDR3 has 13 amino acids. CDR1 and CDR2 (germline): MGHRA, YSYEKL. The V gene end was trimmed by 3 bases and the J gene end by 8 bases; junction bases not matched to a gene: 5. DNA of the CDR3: TGCGCCAGCAGCCATACCGGACAGGGAGAAGCTTTCTTT. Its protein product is CASSHTGQGEAFF.

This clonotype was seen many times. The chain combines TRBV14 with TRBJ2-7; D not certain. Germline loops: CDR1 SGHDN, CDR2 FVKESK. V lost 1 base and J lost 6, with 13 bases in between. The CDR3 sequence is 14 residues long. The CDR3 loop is CASSQVRSSPEQYF. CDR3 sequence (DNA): TGTGCCAGCAGCCAAGTACGCTCGAGTCCCGAGCAGTACTTC.

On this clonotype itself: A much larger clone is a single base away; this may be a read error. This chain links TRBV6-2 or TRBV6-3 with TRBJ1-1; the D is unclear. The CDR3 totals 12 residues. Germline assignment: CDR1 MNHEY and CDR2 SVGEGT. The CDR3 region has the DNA TGTGCCAGCGGTTACATGAACATTGAAGCTTTCTTT. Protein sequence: CASGYMNIEAFF.

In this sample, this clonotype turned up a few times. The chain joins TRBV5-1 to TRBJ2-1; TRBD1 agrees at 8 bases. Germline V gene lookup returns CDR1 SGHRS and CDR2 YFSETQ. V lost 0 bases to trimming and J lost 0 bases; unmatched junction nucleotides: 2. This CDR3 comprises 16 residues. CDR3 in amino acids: CASSLDGTGSYNEQFF. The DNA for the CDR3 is TGCGCCAGCAGCTTGGATGGGACAGGCTCCTACAATGAGCAGTTCTTC.

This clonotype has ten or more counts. The CDR3 reads CAGNRDEPNNEQFF. In DNA, the CDR3 is TGTGCCGGGAACCGGGACGAGCCTAACAATGAGCAGTTCTTC. V usage is TRBV28 and J usage is TRBJ2-1; possibly TRBD1 or TRBD2 for D (5 bases each). The CDR3 has 14 residues. The germline V gene has CDR1 MDHEN and CDR2 SYDVKM. V lost 11 bases, J lost 5 bases, and 19 bases lay in between. Looking up the rest from reference TRBV28 and TRBJ2-1 gives the full variable domain: DVKVTQSSRYLVKRTGEKVFLECVQDMDHENMFWYRQDPGLGLRLIYFSYDVKMKEKGDIPEGYSVSREKKERFSLILESASTNQTSMYLCAGNRDEPNNEQFFGPGTRLTVL.

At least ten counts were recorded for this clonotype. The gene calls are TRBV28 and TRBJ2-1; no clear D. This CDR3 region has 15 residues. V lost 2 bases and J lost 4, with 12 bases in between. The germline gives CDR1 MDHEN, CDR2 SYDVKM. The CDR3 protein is CASSLVRPGYNEQFF. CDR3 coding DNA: TGTGCCAGCAGTTTAGTGCGCCCTGGGTACAATGAGCAGTTCTTC.